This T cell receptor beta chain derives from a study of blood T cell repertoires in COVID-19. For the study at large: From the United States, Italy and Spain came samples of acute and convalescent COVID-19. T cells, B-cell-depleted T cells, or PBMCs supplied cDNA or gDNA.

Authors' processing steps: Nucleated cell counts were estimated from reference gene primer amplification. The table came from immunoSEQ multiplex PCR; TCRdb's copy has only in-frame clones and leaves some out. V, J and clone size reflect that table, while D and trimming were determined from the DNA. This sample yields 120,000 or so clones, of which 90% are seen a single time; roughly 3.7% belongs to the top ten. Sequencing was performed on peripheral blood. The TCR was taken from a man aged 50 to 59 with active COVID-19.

The CDR3 DNA reads TGTGCCAGCAGTGAAAGGACAGGGGGCGTCTCCGGGGCCAACGTCCTGACTTTC. It yields the protein CASSERTGGVSGANVLTF. The V gene is TRBV6-1, the J gene TRBJ2-6; TRBD1 aligns across 11 bases. CDR3 length equals 18 residues. The germline gives CDR1 MNHNS, CDR2 SASEGT. V lost 2 bases to trimming and J lost 4 bases; unmatched junction nucleotides: 7.